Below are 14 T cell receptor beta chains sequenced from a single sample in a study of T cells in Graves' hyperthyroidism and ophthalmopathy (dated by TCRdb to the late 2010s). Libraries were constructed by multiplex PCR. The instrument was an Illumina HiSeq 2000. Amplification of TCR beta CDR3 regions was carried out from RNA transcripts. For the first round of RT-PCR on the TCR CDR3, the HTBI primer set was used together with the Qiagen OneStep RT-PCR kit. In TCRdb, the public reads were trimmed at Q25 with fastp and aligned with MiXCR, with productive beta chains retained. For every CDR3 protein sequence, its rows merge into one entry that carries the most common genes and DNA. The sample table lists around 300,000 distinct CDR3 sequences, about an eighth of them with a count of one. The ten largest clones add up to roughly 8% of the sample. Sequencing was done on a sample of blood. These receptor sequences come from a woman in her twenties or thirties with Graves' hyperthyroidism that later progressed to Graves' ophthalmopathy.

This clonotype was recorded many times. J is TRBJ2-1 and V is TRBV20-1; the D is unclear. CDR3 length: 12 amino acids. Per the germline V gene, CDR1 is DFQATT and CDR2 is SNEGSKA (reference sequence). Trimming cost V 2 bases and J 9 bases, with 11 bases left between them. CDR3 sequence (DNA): TGCAGTGCTAGACCCACACCGTTTGAGCAGTTCTTC. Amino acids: CSARPTPFEQFF.

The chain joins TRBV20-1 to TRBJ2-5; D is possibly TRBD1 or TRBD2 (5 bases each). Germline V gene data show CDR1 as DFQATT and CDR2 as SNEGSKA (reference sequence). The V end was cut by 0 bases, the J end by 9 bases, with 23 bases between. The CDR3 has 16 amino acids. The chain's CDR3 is CSARDRGGAPIRAQYF. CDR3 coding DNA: TGCAGTGCTAGAGATCGGGGCGGAGCCCCCATCAGGGCCCAGTACTTC.

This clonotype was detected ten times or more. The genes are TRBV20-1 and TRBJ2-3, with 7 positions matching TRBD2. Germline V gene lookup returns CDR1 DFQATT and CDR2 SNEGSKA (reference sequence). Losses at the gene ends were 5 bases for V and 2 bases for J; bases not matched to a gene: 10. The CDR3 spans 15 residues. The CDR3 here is CSAQTRLADTDTQYF. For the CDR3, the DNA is TGCAGTGCTCAAACCCGGCTAGCGGACACAGATACGCAGTATTTT.

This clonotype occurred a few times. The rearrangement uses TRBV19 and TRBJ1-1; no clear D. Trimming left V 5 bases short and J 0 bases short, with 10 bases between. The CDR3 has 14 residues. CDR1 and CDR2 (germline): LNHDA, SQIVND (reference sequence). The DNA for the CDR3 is TGTGCCAGTAGTCATTTCGGGTTGAACACTGAAGCTTTCTTT. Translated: CASSHFGLNTEAFF.

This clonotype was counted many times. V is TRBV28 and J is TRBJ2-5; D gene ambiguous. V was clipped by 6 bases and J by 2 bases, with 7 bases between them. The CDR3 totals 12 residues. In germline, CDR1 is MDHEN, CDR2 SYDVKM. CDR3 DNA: TGTGCCAGCAGAGGGTATCAAGAGACCCAGTACTTC. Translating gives CASRGYQETQYF.

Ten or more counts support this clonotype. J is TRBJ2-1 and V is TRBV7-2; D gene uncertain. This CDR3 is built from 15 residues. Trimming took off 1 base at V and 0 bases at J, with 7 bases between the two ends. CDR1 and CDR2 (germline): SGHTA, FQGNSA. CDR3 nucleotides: TGTGCCAGCAGCTTAGAGGCATTCTCCTACAATGAGCAGTTCTTC. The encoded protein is CASSLEAFSYNEQFF.

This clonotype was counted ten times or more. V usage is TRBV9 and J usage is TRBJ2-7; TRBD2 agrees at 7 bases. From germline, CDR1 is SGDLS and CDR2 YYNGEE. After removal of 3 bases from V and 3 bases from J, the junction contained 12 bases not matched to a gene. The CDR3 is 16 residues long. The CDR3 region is CASSAGPLAVHYEQYF. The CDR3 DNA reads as TGTGCCAGCAGCGCCGGACCTCTAGCGGTACACTACGAGCAGTACTTC.

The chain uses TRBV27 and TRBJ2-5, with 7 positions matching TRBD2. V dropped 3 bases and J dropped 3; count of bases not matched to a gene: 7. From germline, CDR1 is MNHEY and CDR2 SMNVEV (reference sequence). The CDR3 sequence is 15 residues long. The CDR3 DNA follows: TGTGCCAGCAGTTTTTTTGGCGCGGGAGAAGAGACCCAGTACTTC. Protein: CASSFFGAGEETQYF.

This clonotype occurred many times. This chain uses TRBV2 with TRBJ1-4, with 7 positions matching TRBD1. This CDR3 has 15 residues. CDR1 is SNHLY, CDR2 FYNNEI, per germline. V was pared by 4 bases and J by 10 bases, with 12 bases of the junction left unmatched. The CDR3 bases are TGTGCCAGCAGTGCCCAACAGGGGAGGGTGGTAAAACTGTTTTTT. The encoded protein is CASSAQQGRVVKLFF.

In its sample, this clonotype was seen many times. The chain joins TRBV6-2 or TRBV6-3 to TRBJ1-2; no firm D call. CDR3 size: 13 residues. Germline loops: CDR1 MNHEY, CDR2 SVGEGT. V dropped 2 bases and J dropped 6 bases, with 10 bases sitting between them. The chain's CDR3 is CASSYAAVNGYTF. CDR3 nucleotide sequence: TGTGCCAGCAGTTACGCGGCAGTTAATGGCTACACCTTC.

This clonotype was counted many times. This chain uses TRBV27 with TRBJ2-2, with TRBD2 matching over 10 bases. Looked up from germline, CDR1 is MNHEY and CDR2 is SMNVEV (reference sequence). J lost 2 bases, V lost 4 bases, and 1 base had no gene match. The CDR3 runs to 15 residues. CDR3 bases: TGTGCCAGCAGTTGGACTAGCGGTAACACCGGGGAGCTGTTTTTT. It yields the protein CASSWTSGNTGELFF.

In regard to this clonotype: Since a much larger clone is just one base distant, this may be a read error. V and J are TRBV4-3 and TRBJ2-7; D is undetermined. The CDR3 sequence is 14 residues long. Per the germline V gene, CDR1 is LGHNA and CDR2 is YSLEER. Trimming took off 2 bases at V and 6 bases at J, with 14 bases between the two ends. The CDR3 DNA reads TGCGCCAGCAGCCAAAAGGTCGGAGTAGGCGAGCAGTACTTC. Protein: CASSQKVGVGEQYF.

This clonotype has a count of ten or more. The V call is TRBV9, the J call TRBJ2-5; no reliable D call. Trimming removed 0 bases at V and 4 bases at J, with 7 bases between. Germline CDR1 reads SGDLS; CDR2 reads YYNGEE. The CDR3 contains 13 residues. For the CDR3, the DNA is TGTGCCAGCAGCGTAGCGGTGGGAGAGACCCAGTACTTC. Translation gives CASSVAVGETQYF.

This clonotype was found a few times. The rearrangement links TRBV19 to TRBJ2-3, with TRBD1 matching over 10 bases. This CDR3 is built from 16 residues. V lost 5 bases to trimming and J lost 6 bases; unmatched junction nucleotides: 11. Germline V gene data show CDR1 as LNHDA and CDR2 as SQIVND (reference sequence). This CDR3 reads CASSDFSDRGTDTQYF. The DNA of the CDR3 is TGTGCCAGTAGTGATTTCTCGGACAGGGGGACCGATACGCAGTATTTT.